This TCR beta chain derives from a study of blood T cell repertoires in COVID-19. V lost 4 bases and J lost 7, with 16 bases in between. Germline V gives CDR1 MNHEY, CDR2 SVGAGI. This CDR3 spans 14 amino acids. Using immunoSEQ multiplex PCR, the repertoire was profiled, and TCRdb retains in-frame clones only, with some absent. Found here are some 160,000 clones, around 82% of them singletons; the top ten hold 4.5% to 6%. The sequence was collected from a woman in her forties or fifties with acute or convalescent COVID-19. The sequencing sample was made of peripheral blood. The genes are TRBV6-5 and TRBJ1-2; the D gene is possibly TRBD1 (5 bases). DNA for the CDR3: TGTGCCAGCAGTTCCCGTCCGGGGGTCGGTGGCTACACCTTC. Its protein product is CASSSRPGVGGYTF.